Listed here are 3 T cell receptor beta chains from one sample, sequenced in a study of CD8 T cells in ankylosing spondylitis. General study points: One TCR beta motif, made up of several highly homologous variants, appeared characteristic of ankylosing spondylitis blood.

TCRdb passed the 5' RACE reads through MiXCR, listing each CDR3 protein once. The sample records about 750,000 distinct CDR3 sequences, around 20% being singletons. These receptors' antigens are unknown. What was sequenced was blood, either unsorted or a sorted T cell fraction (not recorded which). These receptors all come from a male donor with ankylosing spondylitis.

This clonotype has a handful of counts. The CDR3 loop reads CSVEGRLGGNTIYF. For the CDR3, the DNA is TGCAGCGTTGAAGGGAGATTAGGTGGAAACACCATATATTTT. The chain couples TRBV29-1 to TRBJ1-3; D ambiguous. The CDR3 length is 14 residues. The V end was cut by 1 base, the J end by 3 bases, with 10 bases between. Germline V CDR1 and CDR2: SQVTM, ANQGSEA.

The sample holds many counts of this clonotype. The rearrangement joins TRBV28 to TRBJ1-6; no firm D call. Trimming left V 4 bases short and J 6 bases short, with 4 bases between. Germline CDR1 reads MDHEN; CDR2 reads SYDVKM. This CDR3 comprises 12 residues. The chain's CDR3 is CASSSINSPLHF. DNA for the CDR3: TGTGCCAGCAGTTCCATTAATTCACCCCTCCACTTT.

The chain combines TRBV12-3 or TRBV12-4 with TRBJ2-7, with 10 bases lining up with TRBD2. CDR3 length: 13 residues. The junction had 5 bases not matched to a gene; V was cut back by 6 bases and J by 6 bases. The CDR3 spells CASRPAGGFEQYF. CDR3 coding DNA: TGTGCCAGCAGGCCAGCGGGAGGGTTCGAGCAGTACTTC.